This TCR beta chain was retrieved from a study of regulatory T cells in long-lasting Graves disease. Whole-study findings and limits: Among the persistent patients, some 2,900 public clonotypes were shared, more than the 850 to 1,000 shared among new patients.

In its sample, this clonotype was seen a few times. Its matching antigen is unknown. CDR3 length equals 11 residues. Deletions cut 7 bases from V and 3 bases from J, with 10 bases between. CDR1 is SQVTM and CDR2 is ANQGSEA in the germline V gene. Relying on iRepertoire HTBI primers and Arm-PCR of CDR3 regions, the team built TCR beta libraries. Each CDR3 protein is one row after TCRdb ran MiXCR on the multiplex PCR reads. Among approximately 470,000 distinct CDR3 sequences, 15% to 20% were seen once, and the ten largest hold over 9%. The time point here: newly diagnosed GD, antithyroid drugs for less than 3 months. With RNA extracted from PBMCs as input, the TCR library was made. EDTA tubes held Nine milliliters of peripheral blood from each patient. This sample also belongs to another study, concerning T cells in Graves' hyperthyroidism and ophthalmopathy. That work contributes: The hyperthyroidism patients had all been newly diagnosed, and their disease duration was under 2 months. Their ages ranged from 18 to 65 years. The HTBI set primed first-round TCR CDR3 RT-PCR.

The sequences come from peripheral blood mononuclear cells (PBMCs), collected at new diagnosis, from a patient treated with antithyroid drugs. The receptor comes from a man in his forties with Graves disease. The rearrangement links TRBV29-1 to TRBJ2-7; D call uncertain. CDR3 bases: TGCAGCGCCCTCCTGGGCTACGAGCAGTACTTC. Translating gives CSALLGYEQYF.